Here is one TCR beta chain with its context. Trimming pared 2 bases from V and 10 bases from J, leaving 17 bases between. The CDR3 covers 15 residues. Germline V gene sequence: CDR1 MGHRA, CDR2 YSYEKL. Some clones are missing from TCRdb's copy, which holds only in-frame ones; the method was immunoSEQ multiplex PCR. There are about 24,000 clones in the sample; about 88% occur only once, and roughly 0.69% lies in the top ten. This sample is part of a study of T cell repertoires and Cas9 in healthy adults. This sequence originates from a human donor in good health. This chain joins TRBV4-1 and TRBJ1-4, with D possibly being TRBD1 (6 bases). Sequencing was done on a sample of CD4+ effector T cells (CD127+, CD25-, CD137-, CD154-) from PBMCs; culture status not recorded. The CDR3 reads CASSQPLRGARKLFF. Written as DNA, the CDR3 is TGCGCCAGCAGCCAACCCCTTCGGGGGGCTAGAAAACTGTTTTTT.